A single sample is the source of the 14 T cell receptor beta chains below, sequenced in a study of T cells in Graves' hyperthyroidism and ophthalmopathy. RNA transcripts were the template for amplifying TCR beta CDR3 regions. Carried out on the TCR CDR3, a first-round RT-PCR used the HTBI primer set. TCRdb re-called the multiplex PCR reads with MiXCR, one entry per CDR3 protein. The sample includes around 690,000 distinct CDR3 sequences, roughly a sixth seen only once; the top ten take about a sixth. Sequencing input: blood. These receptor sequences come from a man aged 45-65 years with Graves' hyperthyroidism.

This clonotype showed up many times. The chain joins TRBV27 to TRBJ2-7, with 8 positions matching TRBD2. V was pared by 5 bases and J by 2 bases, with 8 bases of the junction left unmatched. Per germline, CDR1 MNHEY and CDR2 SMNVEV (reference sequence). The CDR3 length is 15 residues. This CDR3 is CASSPLREGPYEQYF. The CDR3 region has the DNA TGTGCCAGCAGTCCCCTCCGGGAGGGCCCCTACGAGCAGTACTTC.

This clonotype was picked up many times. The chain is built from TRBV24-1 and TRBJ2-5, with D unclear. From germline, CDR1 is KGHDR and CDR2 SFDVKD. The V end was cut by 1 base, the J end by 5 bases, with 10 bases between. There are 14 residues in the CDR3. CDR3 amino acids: CATSDLGQKETQYF. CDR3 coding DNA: TGTGCCACCAGTGATTTAGGGCAGAAGGAGACCCAGTACTTC.

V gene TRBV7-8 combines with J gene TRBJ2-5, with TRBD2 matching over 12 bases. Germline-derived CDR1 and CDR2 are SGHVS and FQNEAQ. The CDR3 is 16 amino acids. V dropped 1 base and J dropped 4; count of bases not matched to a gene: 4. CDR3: CASSLGWTSGIETQYF. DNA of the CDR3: TGTGCCAGCAGCTTAGGATGGACTAGCGGGATAGAGACCCAGTACTTC. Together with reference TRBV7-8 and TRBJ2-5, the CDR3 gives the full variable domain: GAGVSQSPRYKVAKRGQDVALRCDPISGHVSLFWYQQALGQGPEFLTYFQNEAQLDKSGLPSDRFFAERPEGSVSTLKIQRTQQEDSAVYLCASSLGWTSGIETQYFGPGTRLLVL.

The CDR3 bases are TGTGCCAGCAGCGGGGTCCTCGGCAATCAGCCCCAGCATTTT. As protein: CASSGVLGNQPQHF. V usage is TRBV5-6 and J usage is TRBJ1-5, with D unclear. Germline V gene data show CDR1 as SGHDT and CDR2 as YYEEEE. CDR3 length: 14 residues. V lost 4 bases, J lost 2 bases, and 10 bases lay in between.

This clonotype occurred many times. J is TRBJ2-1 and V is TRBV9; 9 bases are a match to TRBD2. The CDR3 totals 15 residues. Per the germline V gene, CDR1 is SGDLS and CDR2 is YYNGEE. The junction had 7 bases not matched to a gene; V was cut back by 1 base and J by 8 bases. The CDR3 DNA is TGTGCCAGCAGCGTATTAATAGCGGGAGTACATGAGCAGTTCTTC. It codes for CASSVLIAGVHEQFF.

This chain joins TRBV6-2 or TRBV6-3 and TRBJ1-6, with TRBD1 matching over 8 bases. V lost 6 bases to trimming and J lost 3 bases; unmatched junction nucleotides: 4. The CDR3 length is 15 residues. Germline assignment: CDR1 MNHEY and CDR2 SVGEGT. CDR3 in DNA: TGTGCCAGCAGCCCCGGGACAGGCTATAATTCACCCCTCCACTTT. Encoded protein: CASSPGTGYNSPLHF.

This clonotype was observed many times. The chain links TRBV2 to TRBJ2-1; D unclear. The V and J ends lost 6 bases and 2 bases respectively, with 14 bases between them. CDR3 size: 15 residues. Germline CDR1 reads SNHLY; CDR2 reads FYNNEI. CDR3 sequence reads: CASRDALGPYNEQFF. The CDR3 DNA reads TGTGCCAGCAGGGACGCTCTAGGACCCTACAATGAGCAGTTCTTC. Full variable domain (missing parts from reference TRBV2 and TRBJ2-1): EPEVTQTPSHQVTQMGQEVILRCVPISNHLYFYWYRQILGQKVEFLVSFYNNEISEKSEIFDDQFSVERPDGSNFTLKIRSTKLEDSAMYFCASRDALGPYNEQFFGPGTRLTVL.

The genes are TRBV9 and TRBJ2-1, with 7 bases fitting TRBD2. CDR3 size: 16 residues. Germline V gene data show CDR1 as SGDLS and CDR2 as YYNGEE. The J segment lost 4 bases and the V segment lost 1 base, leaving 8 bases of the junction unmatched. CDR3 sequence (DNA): TGTGCCAGCAGCGTAAAGGGACTACCGACTTACAATGAGCAGTTCTTC. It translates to CASSVKGLPTYNEQFF.

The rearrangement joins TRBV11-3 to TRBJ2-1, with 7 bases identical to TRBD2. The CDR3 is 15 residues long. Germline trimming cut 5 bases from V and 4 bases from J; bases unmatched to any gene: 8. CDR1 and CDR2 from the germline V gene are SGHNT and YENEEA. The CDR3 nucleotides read TGTGCCAGCAGCCCCTATTCCGGGGGGTACAATGAGCAGTTCTTC. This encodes CASSPYSGGYNEQFF.

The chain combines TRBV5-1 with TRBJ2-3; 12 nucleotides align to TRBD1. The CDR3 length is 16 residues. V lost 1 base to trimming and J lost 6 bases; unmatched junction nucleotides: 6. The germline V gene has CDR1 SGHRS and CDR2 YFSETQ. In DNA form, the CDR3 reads TGCGCCAGCAGCTTGATTCTGGGACAGGGGGCCGATACGCAGTATTTT. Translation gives CASSLILGQGADTQYF.

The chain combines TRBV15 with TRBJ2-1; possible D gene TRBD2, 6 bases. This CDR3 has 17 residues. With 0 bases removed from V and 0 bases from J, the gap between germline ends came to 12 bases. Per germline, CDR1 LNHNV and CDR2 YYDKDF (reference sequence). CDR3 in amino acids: CATSRDMGRSSYNEQFF. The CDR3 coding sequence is TGTGCCACCAGCAGAGATATGGGGAGGAGCTCCTACAATGAGCAGTTCTTC.

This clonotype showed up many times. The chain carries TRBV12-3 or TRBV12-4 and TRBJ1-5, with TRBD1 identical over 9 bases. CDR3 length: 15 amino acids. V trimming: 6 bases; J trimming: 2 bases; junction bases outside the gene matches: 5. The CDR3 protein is CASRGQGSGNQPQHF. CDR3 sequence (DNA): TGTGCCAGCAGGGGACAGGGTAGCGGCAATCAGCCCCAGCATTTT.

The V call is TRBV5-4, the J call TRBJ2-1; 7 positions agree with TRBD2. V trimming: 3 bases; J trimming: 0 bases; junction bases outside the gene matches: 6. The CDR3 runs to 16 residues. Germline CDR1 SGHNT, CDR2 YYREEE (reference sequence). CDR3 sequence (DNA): TGTGCCAGCAGCTGGGGGGGTGGAGTCTCCTACAATGAGCAGTTCTTC. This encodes CASSWGGGVSYNEQFF.

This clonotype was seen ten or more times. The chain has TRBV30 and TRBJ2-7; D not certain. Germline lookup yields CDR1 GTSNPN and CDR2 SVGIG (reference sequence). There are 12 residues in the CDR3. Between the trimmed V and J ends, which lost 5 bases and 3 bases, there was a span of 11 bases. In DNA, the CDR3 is TGTGCCTGGGCTGAAAATTTCTACGAGCAGTACTTC. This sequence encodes CAWAENFYEQYF.